Included here is one TCR beta chain sequence, with context. This entry is derived from a study of shared clonotypes between healthy human individuals. Overall study: Three plates each covered CD4 naive and memory; CD8 naive two, CD8 memory one.

Evenly divided among several immunoSEQ plates was the genomic DNA of each subset. Clones were read by immunoSEQ multiplex PCR, and TCRdb kept only the in-frame ones, dropping some. The data show about 2 million clones, with about 95% seen just once and around 1.1% held by the top ten. Cells designated naive CD8 were CD45RO-negative and were positively selected for CCR7, with terminally differentiated effector memory CD45RA+ cells excluded. Germline CDR1 and CDR2: SGDLS and YYNGEE. V gave up 4 bases and J gave up 5 bases; unmatched junction bases: 4. This CDR3 has 14 residues. The TCR comes from a man younger than 35 in good health. Sample: naive CD8+ T cells sorted from blood. This chain connects TRBV9 to TRBJ2-1; the match to TRBD1 covers 9 bases. Here the CDR3 DNA reads TGTGCCAGCAGCTGGGACAGGGACGACAATGAGCAGTTCTTC. Translated, it gives CASSWDRDDNEQFF.